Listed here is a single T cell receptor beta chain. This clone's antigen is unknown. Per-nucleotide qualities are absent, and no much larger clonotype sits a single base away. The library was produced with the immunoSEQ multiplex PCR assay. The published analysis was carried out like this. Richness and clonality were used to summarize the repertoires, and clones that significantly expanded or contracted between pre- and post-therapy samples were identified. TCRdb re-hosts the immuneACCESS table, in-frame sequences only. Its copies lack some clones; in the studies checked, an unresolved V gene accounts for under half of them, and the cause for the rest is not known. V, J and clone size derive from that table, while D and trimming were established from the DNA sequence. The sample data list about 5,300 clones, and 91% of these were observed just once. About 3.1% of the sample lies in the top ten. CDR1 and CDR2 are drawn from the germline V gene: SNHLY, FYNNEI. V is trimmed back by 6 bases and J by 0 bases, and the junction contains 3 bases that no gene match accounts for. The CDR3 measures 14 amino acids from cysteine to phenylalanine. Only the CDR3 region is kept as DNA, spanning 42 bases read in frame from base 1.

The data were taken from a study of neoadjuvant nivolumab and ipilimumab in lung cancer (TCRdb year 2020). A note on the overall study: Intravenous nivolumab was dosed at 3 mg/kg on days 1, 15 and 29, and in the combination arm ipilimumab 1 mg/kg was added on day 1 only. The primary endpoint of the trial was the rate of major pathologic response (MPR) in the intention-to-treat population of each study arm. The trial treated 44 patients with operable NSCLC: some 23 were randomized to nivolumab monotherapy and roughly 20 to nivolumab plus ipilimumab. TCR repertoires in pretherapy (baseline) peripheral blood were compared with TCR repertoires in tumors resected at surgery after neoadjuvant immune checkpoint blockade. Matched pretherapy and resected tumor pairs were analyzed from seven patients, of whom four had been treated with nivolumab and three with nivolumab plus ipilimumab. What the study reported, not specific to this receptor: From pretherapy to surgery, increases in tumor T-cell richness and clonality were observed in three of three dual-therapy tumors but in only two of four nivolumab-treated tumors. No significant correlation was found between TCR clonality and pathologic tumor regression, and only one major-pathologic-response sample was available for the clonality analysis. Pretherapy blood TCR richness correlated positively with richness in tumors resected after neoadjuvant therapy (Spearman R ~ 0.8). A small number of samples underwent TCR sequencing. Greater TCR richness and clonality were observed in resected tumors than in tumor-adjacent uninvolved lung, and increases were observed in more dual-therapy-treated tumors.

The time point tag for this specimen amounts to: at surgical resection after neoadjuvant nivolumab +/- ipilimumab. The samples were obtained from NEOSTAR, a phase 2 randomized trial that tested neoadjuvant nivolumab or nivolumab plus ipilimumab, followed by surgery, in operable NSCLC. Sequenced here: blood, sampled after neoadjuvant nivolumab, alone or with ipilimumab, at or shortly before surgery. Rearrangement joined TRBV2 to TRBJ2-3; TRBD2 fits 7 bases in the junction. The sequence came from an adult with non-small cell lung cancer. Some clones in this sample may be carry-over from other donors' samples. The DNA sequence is TGTGCCAGCAGGGGGCGGGGGAGCACAGATACGCAGTATTTT. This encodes CASRGRGSTDTQYF.